This T cell receptor beta chain was profiled in a study of shared clonotypes between healthy human individuals (TCRdb year 2020). General notes on the study: A couple of women and a few men aged 18 to 49 years were included in the cohort. Between about 0.9 and 8.9 billion PBMCs per donor were obtained by leukapheresis. To estimate repertoire size and how much clonotype sharing occurs between individuals, the study deeply sequenced the blood TCR repertoires of several healthy adults. To increase sequencing depth and limit assay-specific biases, different laboratories used diverse techniques to prepare libraries and sequence TCR repertoires. Study-level results and caveats: The genetic and exposure-history diversity represented was limited by the small number of donors. Pairwise subsampling led to the expectation that sequencing depth would affect the degree of clonotype sharing among donors. Only blood was sampled, and tissue TCR repertoires likely differ from those in blood.

Donors were healthy HIV-negative adults with no recently reported acute infections or vaccinations. Every donor was a Caucasian adult living in Nashville, Tennessee, USA. For unsorted samples, some 90 million PBMCs were counted and genomic DNA was extracted with the QIAamp DNA Blood Mini kit. Blood was obtained by leukapheresis, after which PBMCs were separated by Ficoll-Histopaque density gradient centrifugation and cryopreserved in liquid nitrogen vapor phase. TCR CDR3 regions were amplified from genomic DNA by multiplex PCR using the deep immunoSEQ assay. For each cell subset, the extracted genomic DNA was distributed evenly across all wells of several immunoSEQ 96-well plates, and each plate served as one replicate. For unsorted PBMC, each replicate PCR was loaded with approximately 330 ng genomic DNA, equivalent to approximately 33,000 T cell genomes. Unsorted PBMC genomic DNA was sequenced across ten immunoSEQ deep assay plates. Purified libraries were measured with a Qubit 3.0 fluorometer, size-checked on a Bioanalyzer 2100, and measured again with the KAPA Library Quantification kit. Each immunoSEQ 96-well plate was sequenced on its own single-read 150-cycle Illumina NextSeq 550 flow cell. On the authors' methods: The immunoSEQ output contained only junctional sequences without quality scores, so filtering could not match that applied to full-length reads. Sequences were annotated with PyIR, a Python wrapper for IgBLAST v1.9, using IMGT germline references to assign V/J genes and CDR3. Reads with weak V/J assignments (E-value above 1e-6), missing CDR3, stop codons, out-of-frame junctions, or ambiguous translated residues were removed. V3J clonotypes were defined as sequences sharing the same inferred V gene, J gene, and CDR3 amino acid sequence. The percentage overlap between two repertoires was calculated by dividing the number of shared unique clonotypes by the size of the smaller repertoire. Richness of each repertoire was evaluated using RTK rarefaction, the Chao1 estimator, and Recon v2.1 estimates of unobserved clonotypes. Drawn from immuneACCESS, this table holds only the in-frame rearrangements with V and J called that TCRdb kept. Clones are partly lost; checked studies trace under half to an unresolved V gene and leave the rest unexplained. That table gives V, J and clone size, and the DNA gave D and trimming. The sample includes 450,000 to 500,000 clones, with about 72% observed a single time. In total, the top ten clones hold around 12% of the sample.

Concerning this clone itself: There is no known antigen for this receptor. It has no much larger one-base neighbor in the sample; base qualities were not kept.

At the junction V is shortened by 10 bases and J by 6 bases, with 14 bases in between. The cysteine opens and the phenylalanine closes a CDR3 of 12 amino acids. The entry retains the CDR3 DNA only, 36 bases that are in frame from base 1. Via the germline V gene (reference sequence), CDR1 is LNHDA and CDR2 SQIVND. Here the chain combines TRBV19 and TRBJ2-3; TRBD2 is possibly the D segment (6 matching bases). The source is a woman aged 40-49 years in good health. Some clones in this sample may be carry-over from other donors' samples. Sequenced material: PBMCs. The CDR3 here reads CATLDYGDTQYF. The DNA sequence is given as TGTGCCACCCTGGACTACGGGGATACGCAGTATTTT.